This T cell receptor beta chain was retrieved from a study of blood T cell repertoires in COVID-19. Study-wide context: Acute and convalescent COVID-19 samples came from the United States, Italy and Spain.

The assay was immunoSEQ multiplex PCR, and TCRdb's table has in-frame clones only and misses some. The sample holds more than 70,000 clones; roughly 83% are singletons and the top ten take more than 20%. The germline V gene encodes CDR1 SNHLY and CDR2 FYNNEI. This CDR3 region has 13 residues. Trimming removed 5 bases from V and 7 bases from J, with 14 bases in between. The clonotype comes from a human donor in a cohort sampled during active COVID-19. The sample consisted of peripheral blood. V usage is TRBV2 and J usage is TRBJ1-1, with D hard to call. The CDR3 DNA reads as TGTGCCAGCAGTATACGCTGGGAGGGTGAAGCTTTCTTT. Protein product: CASSIRWEGEAFF. The whole variable domain, filled in from reference TRBV2 and TRBJ1-1, reads EPEVTQTPSHQVTQMGQEVILRCVPISNHLYFYWYRQILGQKVEFLVSFYNNEISEKSEIFDDQFSVERPDGSNFTLKIRSTKLEDSAMYFCASSIRWEGEAFFGQGTRLTVV.